This TCR beta chain was identified during a study of molecular identifiers for immune sequencing clone quantification. CD8+CD4-CCR7+CD45RA+ sorting gave the naive CD8 T cells. TCRdb re-analysed the PCR reads in MiXCR, keeping a single row per CDR3 protein. The sample lists under 650,000 distinct CDR3 sequences, just under 20% seen once, with 0.85% to 0.9% in the top ten. Ten or more counts support this clonotype. The TCR sequence derives from a human donor in good health. Some libraries in this study had Jurkat cell RNA spiked in. Sequenced input: naive CD8+ T cells from blood, with Jurkat cell RNA spiked in. Documented subset: FACS-sorted CD8+CD4-CCR7+CD45RA+ naive T cells.

The CDR3 loop is CASSHGQRRYSYEQYF. CDR3 coding DNA: TGCGCCAGCAGTCATGGTCAGCGGAGGTACTCCTACGAGCAGTACTTC. The chain recombines TRBV23-1 with TRBJ2-7, with D possibly TRBD2 on 5 matching bases. TRBV23-1 is given ORF status, its function remaining uncertain. This CDR3 is built from 16 residues. Trimming shortened V by 3 bases and J by 0 bases, and 15 bases separated the two germline ends.